Reported below is one T cell receptor beta chain. The sample is drawn from a study of T cells after yellow fever vaccination. A universal primer site and UMIs were added as TCR cDNA was made by 5'RACE template switching. TCRdb itself ran the 5' RACE reads through MiXCR, one entry per CDR3 protein. The sample lists 250,000 to 400,000 distinct CDR3 sequences, 4.1% seen once, with 20% to 25% in the top ten. The V segment lost 3 bases and the J segment 9 bases; nucleotides outside the gene matches: 6. CDR1 is SSHAT, CDR2 FNYEAQ, per germline (reference sequence). The CDR3 length is 14 residues. This chain links TRBV7-7 with TRBJ2-1; 9 bases fit TRBD1. The clonotype comes from a man between 18 and 35 years old who received the YFV17D yellow fever vaccine. This sample comprised PBMCs, obtained 5 days after the yellow fever booster vaccination. CDR3 sequence (DNA): TGTGCCAGCAGCTTTGGCACAGGGGGCGGTGAGCAGTTCTTC. This encodes CASSFGTGGGEQFF.